This T cell receptor beta chain was sequenced during a study of PD-1 blockade in classical Hodgkin lymphoma. CDR3 size: 18 residues. Unmatched junction bases numbered 10, after V lost 0 bases and J lost 0 bases. Germline V gene sequence: CDR1 LNHNV, CDR2 YYDKDF (reference sequence). Stated time point: cycle 4 day 1 (C4D1), after more than 5 weeks of nivolumab. Every single patient, without exception, relapsed after autologous stem cell transplantation, and brentuximab vedotin exposure varied. Here immunoSEQ multiplex PCR was the method, and the copy in TCRdb shows in-frame clones only, minus some. Altogether about 96,000 clones are present, 90% to 95% being singletons, with the ten largest covering about 2%.

The V call is TRBV15, the J call TRBJ2-7; 8 bases are shared with TRBD1. The origin of this receptor is a human donor with classical Hodgkin lymphoma. The starting material was peripheral blood mononuclear cells (PBMCs), obtained before the fourth cycle of nivolumab. CDR3 nucleotides: TGTGCCACCAGCAGAGATCCACCGGGACAGGACCTCTCCTACGAGCAGTACTTC. Translating gives CATSRDPPGQDLSYEQYF.